Below, 26 T cell receptor beta chains from the same sample are listed, as sequenced in a study of blood T cell repertoires in COVID-19. Clones were sequenced by immunoSEQ multiplex PCR, and TCRdb holds only the in-frame ones, with some missing. This sample has about 200,000 clones; 75% to 90% occur once, and the top ten carry 25% to 35%. Sequencing was done on a sample of peripheral blood. The receptors shown here come from a man aged 40-49 years with acute or convalescent COVID-19.

This rearrangement joins TRBV28 to TRBJ2-1; possible D gene TRBD2, 5 bases. The V gene lost 7 bases and the J gene lost 2 bases, with 12 bases spanning the gap. This CDR3 comprises 14 residues. Germline assignment: CDR1 MDHEN and CDR2 SYDVKM. The CDR3 spells CASKARATYNEQFF. In DNA form, the CDR3 reads TGTGCCAGCAAAGCGAGGGCGACCTACAATGAGCAGTTCTTC.

The chain joins TRBV19 to TRBJ2-3; D remains unclear. This CDR3 has 14 amino acids. V was shortened by 1 base and J by 3 bases, with 8 bases between the two germline ends. Germline lookup yields CDR1 LNHDA and CDR2 SQIVND (reference sequence). DNA of the CDR3: TGTGCCAGTAGTATAGTTTTCAGGACAGATACGCAGTATTTT. It translates to CASSIVFRTDTQYF.

This clone was found a few times. An end of the junction does not agree with germline; a read error may underlie this. The chain joins TRBV7-8 to TRBJ2-1, with D tentatively TRBD1 (5 bases). The CDR3 consists of 12 residues. Per the germline V gene, CDR1 is SGHVS and CDR2 is FQNEAQ. CDR3 sequence: CASSLYRRGKLF. Here the CDR3 DNA reads TGTGCCAGCAGCTTATATAGAAGGGGAAAGCTCTTC.

The chain couples TRBV30 to TRBJ1-4; D ambiguous. The germline gives CDR1 GTSNPN, CDR2 SVGIG (reference sequence). The CDR3 runs 12 residues. The ends were cut back, 5 bases at V and 7 bases at J, with 11 bases in the middle. CDR3 nucleotide sequence: TGTGCCTGGGCCCGGGATTCTGAAAAACTGTTTTTT. As protein: CAWARDSEKLFF.

This clone turned up a few times. This chain connects TRBV5-5 to TRBJ2-7, with D possibly being TRBD1 (5 bases). V lost 5 bases and J lost 6, with 12 bases in between. CDR1 and CDR2 (germline): SGHKS, YYEKEE (reference sequence). This CDR3 is built from 12 residues. CDR3 DNA sequence: TGTGCCAGCAGTCCACAGGATTCCGAGCAGTACTTC. Translating it yields CASSPQDSEQYF.

This clone has only a few counts. V usage is TRBV5-1 and J usage is TRBJ1-1; D is unresolved. The CDR3 has 13 residues. The germline CDR1 and CDR2 sequences are SGHRS and YFSETQ. The V gene lost 0 bases and the J gene lost 5 bases, with 8 bases spanning the gap. The CDR3, as DNA: TGCGCCAGCAGCTTGGAAGCCAAGACTGAAGCTTTCTTT. It translates to CASSLEAKTEAFF.

The rearrangement joins TRBV5-1 to TRBJ2-3, with 8 bases lining up with TRBD2. CDR3 length: 14 amino acids. V gave up 7 bases and J gave up 0 bases; unmatched junction bases: 4. Germline V gives CDR1 SGHRS, CDR2 YFSETQ. The CDR3 bases are TGCGCCAGCCACCGGGGGGGAAGCACAGATACGCAGTATTTT. This codes for CASHRGGSTDTQYF.

This chain uses TRBV7-9 with TRBJ2-7; 10 bases align to TRBD2. This CDR3 comprises 15 residues. The V gene's germline CDR1 is SEHNR and CDR2 FQNEAQ (reference sequence). J was trimmed by 5 bases and V by 5 bases; bases with no gene match: 9. The CDR3: CASSLHGTSVDEQYF. CDR3 sequence (DNA): TGTGCCAGCAGCCTACACGGGACTAGCGTCGACGAGCAGTACTTC.

The chain recombines TRBV7-3 with TRBJ2-5; weak D call: TRBD2 (5 bases). V lost 3 bases to trimming and J lost 4 bases, with 15 bases between them. This CDR3 has 15 residues. Germline CDR1 is SGHTA and CDR2 is FQGTGA. Here the CDR3 reads CASSLLAGVGETQYF. The CDR3 nucleotides read TGTGCCAGCAGCTTGCTAGCTGGGGTTGGAGAGACCCAGTACTTC.

This clone was counted once. The chain links TRBV19 to TRBJ2-3, with a possible D match to TRBD1 (5 bases). Trimming cost V 4 bases and J 0 bases, with 11 bases left between them. Germline V gene sequence: CDR1 LNHDA, CDR2 SQIVND (reference sequence). The length of the CDR3 is 15 residues. For the CDR3, the DNA is TGTGCCAGTAGTACCACGACAGCCAGCACAGATACGCAGTATTTT. This sequence encodes CASSTTTASTDTQYF.

The V and J genes are TRBV6-6 and TRBJ1-1; TRBD1 matches 8 bases. The J segment lost 0 bases and the V segment lost 5 bases, leaving 2 bases of the junction unmatched. The CDR3 is made up of 14 amino acids. Germline V gives CDR1 MNHNY, CDR2 SVGAGI (reference sequence). The CDR3 nucleotides are TGTGCCAGCAGTCGGACAGGGCTGAACACTGAAGCTTTCTTT. This encodes CASSRTGLNTEAFF.

The rearrangement joins TRBV7-2 to TRBJ1-1; a possible D gene is TRBD1 (5 bases). The CDR3 length is 17 residues. Deletions cut 0 bases from V and 0 bases from J, with 14 bases between. Germline CDR1 reads SGHTA; CDR2 reads FQGNSA. The DNA of the CDR3 is TGTGCCAGCAGCTTAGCGGGAAGGGGCAGGGTGAACACTGAAGCTTTCTTT. This translates into CASSLAGRGRVNTEAFF.

This clone was observed a single time. The chain carries TRBV13 and TRBJ2-7, with 7 bases identical to TRBD1. CDR1 and CDR2 from the germline V gene are PRHDT and FYEKMQ (reference sequence). The CDR3 totals 13 residues. After removal of 3 bases from V and 3 bases from J, the junction contained 2 bases not matched to a gene. CDR3 bases: TGTGCCAGCAGCTTGGGACAGAACTACGAGCAGTACTTC. This encodes CASSLGQNYEQYF.

The V call is TRBV7-2, the J call TRBJ2-5; D is unresolved. The CDR3 totals 14 residues. CDR1 SGHTA and CDR2 FQGNSA come from the germline V gene. The V end was cut by 0 bases, the J end by 1 base, with 6 bases between. CDR3 in amino acids: CASSLATAQETQYF. For the CDR3, the DNA is TGTGCCAGCAGCTTAGCTACAGCCCAAGAGACCCAGTACTTC.

This clone was seen only a few times. This chain joins TRBV2 and TRBJ1-6; D is uncertain. Germline-derived CDR1 and CDR2 are SNHLY and FYNNEI. The CDR3 is 15 residues long. The V end was cut by 5 bases, the J end by 8 bases, with 16 bases between. The CDR3 DNA reads TGTGCCAGCAGTCCCCCCGAGGGAAGGTATTCACCCCTCCACTTT. Translated, it gives CASSPPEGRYSPLHF. Using reference TRBV2 and TRBJ1-6 for the parts outside the CDR3, the full variable domain is EPEVTQTPSHQVTQMGQEVILRCVPISNHLYFYWYRQILGQKVEFLVSFYNNEISEKSEIFDDQFSVERPDGSNFTLKIRSTKLEDSAMYFCASSPPEGRYSPLHFGNGTRLTVT.

This chain uses TRBV2 with TRBJ1-1; 8 bases map to TRBD1. CDR1 and CDR2 from the germline V gene are SNHLY and FYNNEI. The CDR3 spans 10 residues. Trimming cost V 8 bases and J 8 bases; bases outside gene matches: 1. CDR3 in amino acids: CASGDREAFF. The CDR3 DNA reads TGTGCCAGCGGGGACAGGGAAGCTTTCTTT.

This clone was counted only a few times. The rearrangement joins TRBV7-9 to TRBJ2-3; 13 bases are a match to TRBD2. The CDR3 contains 16 residues. Germline V lookup: CDR1 SEHNR, CDR2 FQNEAQ (reference sequence). With V trimmed by 1 base and J by 3 bases, 1 base remained unmatched. Written as DNA, the CDR3 is TGTGCCAGCAGCTTAGGGACTAGCGGGAGTACAGATACGCAGTATTTT. It is translated as CASSLGTSGSTDTQYF. Combining the CDR3 with reference TRBV7-9 and TRBJ2-3 gives the whole variable domain DTGVSQNPRHKITKRGQNVTFRCDPISEHNRLYWYRQTLGQGPEFLTYFQNEAQLEKSRLLSDRFSAERPKGSFSTLEIQRTEQGDSAMYLCASSLGTSGSTDTQYFGPGTRLTVL.

This clone appeared a few times. The chain carries TRBV7-9 and TRBJ2-3, with D possibly TRBD1 on 6 matching bases. V lost 1 base and J 1 base, leaving 12 bases between the germline ends. Germline CDR1 reads SEHNR; CDR2 reads FQNEAQ (reference sequence). The CDR3 loop spans 16 amino acids. CDR3 region: CASSLDLQGGTDTQYF. The CDR3 bases are TGTGCCAGCAGCTTAGATTTACAGGGAGGCACAGATACGCAGTATTTT.

J is TRBJ1-1 and V is TRBV13, with no clear D. This CDR3 is 13 amino acids long. V was cut by 0 bases and J by 8 bases, with 10 bases left in between. CDR1 is PRHDT and CDR2 is FYEKMQ in the germline V gene (reference sequence). The CDR3 DNA follows: TGTGCCAGCAGCTTAGGGGTTGCCAGGGAAGCTTTCTTT. Translation: CASSLGVAREAFF.

The V gene is TRBV5-4, the J gene TRBJ1-6; D ambiguous. The CDR3 runs to 14 residues. Trimming took 5 bases from V and 7 from J, leaving 13 bases between them. Germline V gene sequence: CDR1 SGHNT, CDR2 YYREEE (reference sequence). The CDR3 region is CASRPETGNSPLHF. The CDR3 bases are TGTGCCAGCAGGCCTGAAACGGGGAATTCACCCCTCCACTTT.

This clone was found a few times. The chain recombines TRBV4-1 with TRBJ2-5; 12 nucleotides align to TRBD2. The J segment lost 5 bases and the V segment lost 1 base, leaving 8 bases of the junction unmatched. The CDR3 contains 17 residues. Germline V gene data show CDR1 as MGHRA and CDR2 as YSYEKL. The CDR3 DNA sequence: TGCGCCAGCAGCCAAGGGGAAGGACTAGCGGGATTTGAGACCCAGTACTTC. This translates into CASSQGEGLAGFETQYF.

The chain recombines TRBV29-1 with TRBJ2-5; D ambiguous. This CDR3 has 12 amino acids. Trimming pared 6 bases from V and 2 bases from J, leaving 10 bases between. CDR1 SQVTM and CDR2 ANQGSEA come from the germline V gene. The CDR3 DNA sequence: TGCAGCGTCGATAAGACACAAGAGACCCAGTACTTC. It encodes CSVDKTQETQYF.

CDR3 in DNA: TGTGCCAGCAGGGACAGCACTAATGAAAAACTGTTTTTT. It yields the protein CASRDSTNEKLFF. The chain uses TRBV6-5 and TRBJ1-4; D is perhaps TRBD1 (6 bases). Germline V gives CDR1 MNHEY, CDR2 SVGAGI. This CDR3 has 13 amino acids. V gave up 6 bases and J gave up 2 bases, with 7 bases separating them.

This clone showed up just once. This chain connects TRBV3-1 (or the pseudogene TRBV3-2) to TRBJ1-1, with D possibly TRBD1 on 5 matching bases. The CDR3 has 15 amino acids. Looked up from germline, CDR1 is LGHDT and CDR2 is YNNKEL (reference sequence). V shed 0 bases and J shed 5 bases, with 13 bases lying between them. The CDR3, as DNA: TGTGCCAGCAGCCAAGATGGCGGGGGTAGAACTGAAGCTTTCTTT. This sequence encodes CASSQDGGGRTEAFF.

The genes are TRBV7-6 and TRBJ2-1; 13 bases are a match to TRBD2. The CDR3 extends over 14 amino acids. CDR1 SGHVS and CDR2 FNYEAQ come from the germline V gene. With 3 bases clipped from V and 9 bases from J, the junction kept 2 bases outside the gene matches. The CDR3 reads CASSFGLAGAEQFF. CDR3 bases: TGTGCCAGCAGCTTCGGACTAGCGGGAGCTGAGCAGTTCTTC.

The V call is TRBV19, the J call TRBJ2-7, with 9 bases aligning to TRBD2. CDR1 LNHDA and CDR2 SQIVND come from the germline V gene (reference sequence). The CDR3 sequence is 15 residues long. V lost 3 bases and J lost 3; bases outside the gene matches: 6. The DNA of the CDR3 is TGTGCCAGTAGTATTAGCGGGAGAGGCCTCTACGAGCAGTACTTC. Protein product: CASSISGRGLYEQYF.